These 26 T cell receptor beta chains were sequenced from one sample in a study of blood T cell repertoires in COVID-19 (TCRdb year 2020). Libraries came from the immunoSEQ multiplex PCR assay. This is the immuneACCESS table as TCRdb keeps it, with only in-frame sequences that have V and J called. A part of the clones is gone; compared with another copy, unresolved V genes explain less than half, and the rest is unexplained. The sample table holds around 200,000 clones, of which approximately 83% were seen once. The ten largest clones capture 6.5% to 7.5% of the sample. Sequencing was carried out using peripheral blood. The receptor set was obtained from a woman in her thirties or forties with COVID-19, enrolled during active disease.

This clone was seen once. V usage is TRBV27 and J usage is TRBJ1-2; tentatively, D is TRBD1 (5 bases). Germline CDR1 reads MNHEY; CDR2 reads SMNVEV (reference sequence). The CDR3 spans 13 residues. The V and J ends lost 6 bases and 4 bases respectively, with 12 bases between them. CDR3 in amino acids: CASSDPGVYGYTF. In nucleotides, the CDR3 is TGTGCCAGCAGCGATCCGGGGGTCTATGGCTACACCTTC.

The chain joins TRBV11-2 to TRBJ2-2, with 8 bases that match TRBD2. The CDR3 is 15 residues long. Germline V gene lookup returns CDR1 SGHAT and CDR2 FQNNGV. The V gene end was trimmed by 4 bases and the J gene end by 4 bases; junction bases not matched to a gene: 5. The CDR3 spells CASSSGGAVTGELFF. The CDR3 DNA is TGTGCCAGCAGCTCCGGGGGGGCGGTCACCGGGGAGCTGTTTTTT.

The V gene is TRBV13, the J gene TRBJ1-1; 8 bases agree with TRBD1. Germline CDR1 is PRHDT and CDR2 is FYEKMQ (reference sequence). V lost 5 bases to trimming and J lost 8 bases; unmatched junction nucleotides: 4. This CDR3 comprises 12 residues. The CDR3 loop is CASSPRGREAFF. CDR3 in DNA: TGTGCCAGCAGCCCCAGGGGGCGGGAAGCTTTCTTT.

This clone appeared a single time. The J gene is TRBJ1-3, the V gene TRBV29-1, with no clear D. Germline CDR1 SQVTM, CDR2 ANQGSEA. The CDR3 has 10 amino acids. Trimming took off 4 bases at V and 8 bases at J, with 6 bases between the two ends. The CDR3 reads CSVVSHTIYF. The CDR3 coding sequence is TGCAGCGTTGTGAGCCACACCATATATTTT.

V gene TRBV19 combines with J gene TRBJ1-4; no clear D. Trimming shortened V by 5 bases and J by 0 bases, and 7 bases separated the two germline ends. The CDR3 consists of 14 residues. Per germline, CDR1 LNHDA and CDR2 SQIVND (reference sequence). The CDR3 spells CASSHYATNEKLFF. CDR3 coding DNA: TGTGCCAGTAGTCACTATGCAACTAATGAAAAACTGTTTTTT.

There are a few counts of this clone. The chain combines TRBV11-3 with TRBJ2-1, with D hard to call. CDR1 and CDR2 (germline): SGHNT, YENEEA. The CDR3 length is 12 residues. The ends were cut back, 5 bases at V and 7 bases at J, with 9 bases in the middle. CDR3 residues: CASSPNANEQFF. Written as DNA, the CDR3 is TGTGCCAGCAGCCCCAACGCGAATGAGCAGTTCTTC. The whole variable domain, filled in from reference TRBV11-3 and TRBJ2-1, reads EAGVVQSPRYKIIEKKQPVAFWCNPISGHNTLYWYLQNLGQGPELLIRYENEEAVDDSQLPKDRFSAERLKGVDSTLKIQPAELGDSAVYLCASSPNANEQFFGPGTRLTVL.

The genes are TRBV28 and TRBJ1-6, with 9 bases fitting TRBD1. Looked up from germline, CDR1 is MDHEN and CDR2 is SYDVKM. CDR3 size: 15 residues. The V gene end was trimmed by 5 bases and the J gene end by 8 bases; junction bases not matched to a gene: 7. The CDR3 loop is CASSHRGQGHSPLHF. CDR3 coding DNA: TGTGCCAGCAGTCATAGGGGACAGGGTCATTCACCCCTCCACTTT. The variable domain in full, with the rest retrieved from reference TRBV28 and TRBJ1-6, is DVKVTQSSRYLVKRTGEKVFLECVQDMDHENMFWYRQDPGLGLRLIYFSYDVKMKEKGDIPEGYSVSREKKERFSLILESASTNQTSMYLCASSHRGQGHSPLHFGNGTRLTVT.

The J gene is TRBJ1-2, the V gene TRBV5-1, with 9 bases fitting TRBD1. The trim removed 7 bases at V and 5 bases at J, leaving 9 bases unmatched. The CDR3 is 14 residues long. The V gene's germline CDR1 is SGHRS and CDR2 YFSETQ. The CDR3 reads CASRSQGTGYGYTF. CDR3 nucleotide sequence: TGCGCCAGCCGATCTCAGGGGACAGGGTATGGCTACACCTTC.

CDR3 in DNA: TGTGCCAGCAGTCCAGGGGGAGTTGGAAACGAGCAGTACTTC. Its protein is CASSPGGVGNEQYF. The rearrangement links TRBV9 to TRBJ2-7, with 7 positions matching TRBD1. Germline CDR1 and CDR2: SGDLS and YYNGEE. This CDR3 spans 14 amino acids. The V segment lost 5 bases and the J segment 5 bases; nucleotides outside the gene matches: 10.

This clone was counted ten times or more. V and J are TRBV6-4 and TRBJ1-1, with 8 bases identical to TRBD1. The CDR3 totals 15 residues. The junction had 4 bases not matched to a gene; V was cut back by 3 bases and J by 1 base. Germline CDR1 is MRHNA and CDR2 is SNTAGT. CDR3 protein: CASSEGQESNTEAFF. The DNA of the CDR3 is TGTGCCAGCAGTGAGGGACAGGAATCGAACACTGAAGCTTTCTTT.

The chain recombines TRBV7-8 with TRBJ2-7; TRBD1 aligns across 10 bases. In germline, CDR1 is SGHVS, CDR2 FQNEAQ. V gave up 6 bases and J gave up 7 bases; unmatched junction bases: 6. This CDR3 is 13 amino acids long. The CDR3 is CASRGTGVHEQYF. In DNA, the CDR3 is TGTGCCAGCAGGGGGACAGGGGTGCATGAGCAGTACTTC.

This rearrangement joins TRBV28 to TRBJ2-7, with TRBD2 identical over 11 bases. The J segment lost 2 bases and the V segment lost 6 bases, leaving 6 bases of the junction unmatched. The CDR3 spans 15 residues. Germline lookup yields CDR1 MDHEN and CDR2 SYDVKM. In DNA, the CDR3 is TGTGCCAGCAGGGTCAAACTAGCGGGAGCCTACGAGCAGTACTTC. This gives the protein CASRVKLAGAYEQYF.

The chain is built from TRBV10-2 and TRBJ1-2; tentatively, D is TRBD1 (5 bases). Germline V gives CDR1 WSHSY, CDR2 SAAADI. V was pared by 4 bases and J by 1 base, with 7 bases between. This CDR3 is built from 13 residues. The chain's CDR3 is CASSGQLNYGYTF. The CDR3 nucleotides are TGCGCCAGCAGTGGACAGCTTAACTATGGCTACACCTTC.

This rearrangement joins TRBV7-9 to TRBJ2-2; 7 bases map to TRBD2. V shed 5 bases, J shed 3 bases, and the junction held 9 bases outside the gene matches. This CDR3 has 16 amino acids. Looked up from germline, CDR1 is SEHNR and CDR2 is FQNEAQ (reference sequence). CDR3 sequence reads: CASSPGAREYTGELFF. The CDR3 nucleotides are TGTGCCAGCAGCCCCGGGGCGCGGGAGTACACCGGGGAGCTGTTTTTT.

Points on this clone: Relative to the germline gene, one junction end is altered; a read error may explain this. V is TRBV7-8 and J is TRBJ1-5, with D possibly TRBD1 on 6 matching bases. The CDR3 contains 14 residues. Germline V gene lookup returns CDR1 SGHVS and CDR2 FQNEAQ. CDR3 nucleotide sequence: TGTGCCAGCAGTTTAGGGGGGGGCAATCAGCCCCAGCATTTT. Its protein product is CASSLGGGNQPQHF.

The V gene is TRBV6-5, the J gene TRBJ1-1, with 7 bases matching TRBD1. This CDR3 has 12 amino acids. Germline CDR1 is MNHEY and CDR2 is SVGAGI. Trimming removed 6 bases from V and 5 bases from J; junction bases left unmatched: 3. The CDR3 DNA follows: TGTGCCAGCAGGTACAGGGGAACTGAAGCTTTCTTT. Translation gives CASRYRGTEAFF.

This clone has a single count. The chain combines TRBV4-1 with TRBJ1-5; no firm D call. Looked up from germline, CDR1 is MGHRA and CDR2 is YSYEKL. The CDR3 consists of 16 residues. Deletions cut 0 bases from V and 0 bases from J, with 9 bases between. This chain's CDR3 is CASSQEPTRSNQPQHF. In DNA, the CDR3 is TGCGCCAGCAGCCAAGAGCCCACGCGTAGCAATCAGCCCCAGCATTTT.

CDR3 nucleotides: TGTGCCAGCAGTGACTCTCACAGGGAACAAAGCAATCAGCCCCAGCATTTT. Translating it yields CASSDSHREQSNQPQHF. The V call is TRBV6-4, the J call TRBJ1-5; possibly TRBD1 for D (6 bases). V was pared by 0 bases and J by 1 base, with 13 bases between. Germline-derived CDR1 and CDR2 are MRHNA and SNTAGT. This CDR3 has 17 amino acids.

Of note for this clone: The sample contains more than one DNA sequence encoding this CDR3. V gene TRBV12-3 or TRBV12-4 combines with J gene TRBJ1-1; D not certain. Trimming took off 8 bases at V and 2 bases at J, with 12 bases between the two ends. The CDR3 has 13 amino acids. In nucleotides, the CDR3 is TGTGCCAGCTCTCTGGGGAGAAACACTGAAGCTTTCTTT. It encodes CASSLGRNTEAFF.

In its sample, this clone was seen once. This chain links TRBV7-9 with TRBJ1-1; a possible D gene is TRBD1 (6 bases). Germline CDR1 SEHNR, CDR2 FQNEAQ (reference sequence). The V end lost 2 bases, the J end lost 11 bases, and 12 bases lay between the germline ends. This CDR3 comprises 12 residues. This CDR3 is CASSLMQGWAFF. The DNA of the CDR3 is TGTGCCAGCAGCTTAATGCAGGGGTGGGCTTTCTTT.

Here the CDR3 DNA reads TGTGCCAGCAGTGCGGTGATGGCCTACGAGCAGTACTTC. Encoded protein: CASSAVMAYEQYF. The V and J genes are TRBV28 and TRBJ2-7; D remains unclear. CDR1 and CDR2 (germline): MDHEN, SYDVKM. The germline V and J ends were trimmed by 5 bases and 2 bases, with 10 bases remaining between them. This CDR3 region has 13 residues.

This chain links TRBV28 with TRBJ2-7, with D tentatively TRBD2 (6 bases). There are 14 residues in the CDR3. Trimming took off 6 bases at V and 2 bases at J, with 14 bases between the two ends. Germline loops: CDR1 MDHEN, CDR2 SYDVKM. The DNA of the CDR3 is TGTGCCAGCAGATATAGCGGTTCCACCTACGAGCAGTACTTC. Amino acid sequence: CASRYSGSTYEQYF.

This clone came up once. The chain couples TRBV7-9 to TRBJ1-4, with 8 bases matching TRBD1. CDR3 length: 15 residues. CDR1 and CDR2 from the germline V gene are SEHNR and FQNEAQ (reference sequence). The ends lost 7 bases at V and 7 bases at J; junction bases unmatched: 11. CDR3 in amino acids: CASTTPGTGSEKLFF. The CDR3 DNA reads as TGTGCCAGCACCACCCCCGGGACAGGATCTGAAAAACTGTTTTTT.

V usage is TRBV20-1 and J usage is TRBJ2-6, with D perhaps TRBD2 (5 bases). The ends were cut back, 3 bases at V and 0 bases at J, with 15 bases in the middle. CDR3 length: 17 residues. Germline assignment: CDR1 DFQATT and CDR2 SNEGSKA (reference sequence). CDR3 DNA sequence: TGCAGTGCTAGTCCGGACTCTGGGCTCTCTGGGGCCAACGTCCTGACTTTC. It codes for CSASPDSGLSGANVLTF.

CDR3 bases: TGTGCCAGCAGCTCCAGGGGGCGCATGACTGAAGCTTTCTTT. Protein: CASSSRGRMTEAFF. The chain recombines TRBV5-8 with TRBJ1-1, with 8 bases aligning to TRBD1. CDR1 and CDR2 (germline): SGHTS, YDEGEE. J gave up 5 bases and V 3 bases, and 6 bases lay outside the gene matches. This CDR3 has 14 residues.

Only one count was recorded for this clone. The V call is TRBV3-1 (or the pseudogene TRBV3-2), the J call TRBJ1-1; TRBD1 matches at 7 bases. V was pared by 3 bases and J by 11 bases, with 9 bases of the junction left unmatched. The CDR3 runs 13 residues. Germline loops: CDR1 LGHDT, CDR2 YNNKEL (reference sequence). CDR3 bases: TGTGCCAGCAGCCATAATACAGGGGTGGAGGCTTTCTTT. Translated: CASSHNTGVEAFF.